One TCR beta chain is described in this entry. Its specificity is unknown. CDR1 is MNHEY, CDR2 SMNVEV, per germline (reference sequence). J gave up 7 bases and V 6 bases, and 10 bases lay outside the gene matches. CDR3 length equals 14 residues. This sample is part of a study of cytomegalovirus exposure and HLA in healthy donors. Study in general: According to later analysis, the same platform produced the 120 validation and some 680 first-cohort repertoires. Overall study results and limits: A classifier reportedly called cytomegalovirus status with high sensitivity and specificity. In vitro assays verified that three CMV-associated chains recognized CMV antigens specifically.

Sequencing used immunoSEQ multiplex PCR; TCRdb keeps in-frame clones, though not all of them. The sample has 200,000 to 250,000 clones, 87% seen once. The chain links TRBV27 to TRBJ2-7; TRBD2 agrees at 9 bases. Sequenced: PBMCs. This receptor was obtained from a woman aged 18-29 years in good health and CMV-seropositive. The CDR3 nucleotides read TGTGCCAGCAGACCGGGACTAGCCTCGGGTGAGCAGTACTTC. Translated, it gives CASRPGLASGEQYF.